The sequence of this TCR beta chain was determined in a study of cytomegalovirus exposure and HLA in healthy donors. As for the study in general: About 82 million unique TCRs from HLA-typed donors were held in an early release of data. Overall study findings and caveats: The investigators catalogued 150 or so TCR beta chains as cytomegalovirus-associated.

Worth noting for this clone: Its antigen is unidentified.

The PCR used 60 Vbeta and 13 Jbeta primers. Repertoires were generated with immunoSEQ multiplex PCR, while TCRdb's copy carries only in-frame clones and drops some. The sample has 100,000 to 150,000 clones, around 83% seen once. This CDR3 spans 15 amino acids. V shed 7 bases, J shed 1 base, and the junction held 5 bases outside the gene matches. Germline CDR1 reads SQVTM; CDR2 reads ANQGSEA. The rearrangement joins TRBV29-1 to TRBJ2-5, with 14 nucleotides matching TRBD2. The receptor's source is a girl aged 2-10 years in good health and CMV-seronegative. The sequenced material came from PBMCs. In nucleotides, the CDR3 is TGCAGCGCAGGGACTAGCGGGAGAGGCCAAGAGACCCAGTACTTC. This codes for CSAGTSGRGQETQYF.